This record covers a single T cell receptor (beta chain). Its antigen is unidentified. The data were taken from a study of OX40 agonist ivuxolimab in advanced cancers. Study-wide results and caveats: Averaged across samples, CD8+ T cells carried more expanded clones than CD4+ did.

Profiling relied on immunoSEQ multiplex PCR, and the TCRdb table lists in-frame clones only, not all of them. The data show about 97,000 clones, 70% to 90% seen once. This CDR3 spans 12 amino acids. J gave up 5 bases and V 7 bases, and 3 bases lay outside the gene matches. Germline loops: CDR1 MNHNS, CDR2 SASEGT. This chain joins TRBV6-1 and TRBJ1-1; 8 bases are a match to TRBD1. This TCR was sampled from an adult with an advanced solid tumor such as melanoma, head and neck, liver or kidney cancer. The sequences come from CD4+ or CD8+ T cells sorted from blood, collected in a trial of the OX40 agonist ivuxolimab. The CDR3 loop reads CASTDRGTEAFF. CDR3 DNA sequence: TGTGCCAGCACAGACAGGGGTACTGAAGCTTTCTTT.